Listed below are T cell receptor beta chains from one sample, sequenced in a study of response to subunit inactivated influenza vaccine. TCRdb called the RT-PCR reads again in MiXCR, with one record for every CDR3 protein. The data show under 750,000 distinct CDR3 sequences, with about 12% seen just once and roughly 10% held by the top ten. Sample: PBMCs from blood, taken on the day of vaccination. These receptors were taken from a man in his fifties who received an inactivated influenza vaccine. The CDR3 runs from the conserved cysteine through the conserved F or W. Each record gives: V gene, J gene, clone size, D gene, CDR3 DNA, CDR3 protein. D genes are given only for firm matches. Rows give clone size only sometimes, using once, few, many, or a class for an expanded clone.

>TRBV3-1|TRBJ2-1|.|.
TGTGCCAGCAGCCAAGAAACGCTAGGGACCGACAATGAGCAGTTCTTC
CASSQETLGTDNEQFF
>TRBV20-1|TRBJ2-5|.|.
TGCAGTGCAAGGAGCAGCAGAGAGACCCAGTACTTC
CSARSSRETQYF
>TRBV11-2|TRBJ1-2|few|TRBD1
TGTGCCAGCAGCTTAGCTGTCGGGACAGCTAACTATGGCTACACCTTC
CASSLAVGTANYGYTF
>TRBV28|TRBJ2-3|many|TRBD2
TGTGCCAGCAGTTTCGTACTAGCGGGAGAAGATACGCAGTATTTT
CASSFVLAGEDTQYF
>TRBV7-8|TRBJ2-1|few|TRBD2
TGTGCCAGCAGCTTAGCCGGACTAGGGCATATGGGTGAGCAGTTCTTC
CASSLAGLGHMGEQFF
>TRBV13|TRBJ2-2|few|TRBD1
TGTGCCAGCAGCTTGGAGGGACAGGGGGACACCGGGGAGCTGTTTTTT
CASSLEGQGDTGELFF
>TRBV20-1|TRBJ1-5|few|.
TGCAGTGCTACATTTGAGGCCAGCTATAGCAATCAGCCCCAGCATTTT
CSATFEASYSNQPQHF
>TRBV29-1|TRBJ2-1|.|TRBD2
TGCAGCGTTGAAGGGGGGACTAGCGGGGGGCCCTACTACAATGAGCAGTTCTTC
CSVEGGTSGGPYYNEQFF
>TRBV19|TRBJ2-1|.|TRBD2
TGTGCCAGTAGCAGGACTAGCGGGAAGGCTGAGCAGTTCTTC
CASSRTSGKAEQFF
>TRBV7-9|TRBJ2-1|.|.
TGTGCCAGCAGCTTAGAAGTCAGCTCCTACAATGAGCAGTTCTTC
CASSLEVSSYNEQFF
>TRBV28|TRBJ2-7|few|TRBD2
TGTGCCAGCAGTTTAACTAGCGGGAGATCCTCTACCTACGAGCAGTACTTC
CASSLTSGRSSTYEQYF
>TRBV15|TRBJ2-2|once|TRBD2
TGTGCCACCAGCAGTGGCGGGAGGGCGGGGACCGGGGAGCTGTTTTTT
CATSSGGRAGTGELFF
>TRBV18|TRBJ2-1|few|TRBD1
TGTGCCAGCTCACCACTACAGGGGGCTTACAATGAGCAGTTCTTC
CASSPLQGAYNEQFF
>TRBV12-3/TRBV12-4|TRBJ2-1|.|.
TGTGCCAGCAGTTCCGGGACCATATACAATGAGCAGTTCTTC
CASSSGTIYNEQFF
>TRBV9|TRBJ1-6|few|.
TGTGCCAGCAGCGTAGCCCCTCGAGGCTCACCCCTCCACTTT
CASSVAPRGSPLHF
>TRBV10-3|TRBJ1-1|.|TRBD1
TGTGCCATCAGTTGGGACAGAGACACTGAAGCTTTCTTT
CAISWDRDTEAFF
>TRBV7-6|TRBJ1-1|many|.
TGTGCCAGCAGCTTGCTCAACTTGAACACTGAAGCTTTCTTT
CASSLLNLNTEAFF
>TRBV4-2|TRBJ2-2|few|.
TGTGCCAGCAGCCAAGAAGACACCTTAAACACCGGGGAGCTGTTTTTT
CASSQEDTLNTGELFF
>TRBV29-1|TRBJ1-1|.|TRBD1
TGCAGCGCTGGGGGGGAGGACACAGGGGCCGTCCTTATGAACACTGAAGCTTTCTTT
CSAGGEDTGAVLMNTEAFF
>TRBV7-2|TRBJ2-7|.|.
TGTGCCAGCAGCTTCGACTGGGACTACGAGCAGTACTTC
CASSFDWDYEQYF
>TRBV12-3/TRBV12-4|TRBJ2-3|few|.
TGTGCCAGCAGGGCGACAGAGGGGGCAGATACGCAGTATTTT
CASRATEGADTQYF
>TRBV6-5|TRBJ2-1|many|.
TGTGCCAGCAGTTACTCGTGGAAGAGGGATGAGCAGTTCTTC
CASSYSWKRDEQFF
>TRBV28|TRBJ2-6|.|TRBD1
TGTGCCAGCAGTCCTCAGACAGGGGCCCTCTCTGGGGCCAACGTCCTGACTTTC
CASSPQTGALSGANVLTF
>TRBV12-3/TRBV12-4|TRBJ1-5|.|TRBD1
TGTGCCAGCAGGTGGACAGGGGAGGGTCAGCCCCAGCATTTT
CASRWTGEGQPQHF
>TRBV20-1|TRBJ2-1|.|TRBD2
TGCAGTGTAGTTGGCGGGAGAGGCAATGAGCAGTTCTTC
CSVVGGRGNEQFF
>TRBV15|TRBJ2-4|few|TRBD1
TGTGCCACCAGCAGAGGAGTTGGACAGGGAGACAAAAACATTCAGTACTTC
CATSRGVGQGDKNIQYF
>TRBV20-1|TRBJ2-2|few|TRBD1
TGCAGTGCTAGAGGGGGACAGGCGAACACCGGGGAGCTGTTTTTT
CSARGGQANTGELFF
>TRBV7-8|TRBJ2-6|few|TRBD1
TGTGCCAGCAGCTTAGGGCCGGGACAGGTCCCCTCTGGGGCCAACGTCCTGACTTTC
CASSLGPGQVPSGANVLTF
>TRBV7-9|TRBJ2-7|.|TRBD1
TGTGCCAGCAGCTTAGGCTTTGGGACAGGGGCCTACGAGCAGTACTTC
CASSLGFGTGAYEQYF
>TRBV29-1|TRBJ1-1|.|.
TGCAGCGTTGCAGGCAGGCAAAACACTGAAGCTTTCTTT
CSVAGRQNTEAFF
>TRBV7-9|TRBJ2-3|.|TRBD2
TGTGCCAGCAGCTTAGAAGGGACTAGCTTGGATACGCAGTATTTT
CASSLEGTSLDTQYF
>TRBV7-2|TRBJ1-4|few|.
TGTGCCAGCAGCTTAGTCGGGGACTCTTATGAAAAACTGTTTTTT
CASSLVGDSYEKLFF
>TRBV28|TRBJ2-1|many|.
TGTGCCAGCAGTCCGATTCACAATGAGCAGTTCTTC
CASSPIHNEQFF
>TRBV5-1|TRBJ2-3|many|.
TGCGCCAGCAGCTTGGTGGAAGGAGGCACAGATACGCAGTATTTT
CASSLVEGGTDTQYF
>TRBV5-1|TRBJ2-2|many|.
TGCGCCAGCAGCTTGGAAGGAGGGCGCACCGGGGAGCTGTTTTTT
CASSLEGGRTGELFF
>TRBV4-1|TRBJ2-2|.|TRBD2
TGCGCCAGCAGCCAAGATGGACTAGCGGGAGTGACCGGGGAGCTGTTTTTT
CASSQDGLAGVTGELFF
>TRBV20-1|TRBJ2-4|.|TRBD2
TGCAGTGCTGCGGGGGATTGGGACAAAAACATTCAGTACTTC
CSAAGDWDKNIQYF
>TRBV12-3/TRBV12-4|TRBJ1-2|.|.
TGTGCCAGCAGTTTAGCAGAAACCTATGGCTACACCTTC
CASSLAETYGYTF
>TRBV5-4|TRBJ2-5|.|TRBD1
TGTGCCAGCAGCGGGGGACAGGGGTATCCCCAAGAGACCCAGTACTTC
CASSGGQGYPQETQYF
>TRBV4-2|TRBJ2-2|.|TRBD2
TGTGCCAGCAGCGAAACCGGACTAGCGGGAGAGTGGAGTGACACCGGGGAGCTGTTTTTT
CASSETGLAGEWSDTGELFF
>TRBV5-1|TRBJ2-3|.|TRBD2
TGCGCCAGCAGCCCTACTAGCGGCCCCACAGATACGCAGTATTTT
CASSPTSGPTDTQYF
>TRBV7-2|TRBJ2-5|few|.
TGTGCCAGCAGCTTAGACAGACGTGGGACCCAGTACTTC
CASSLDRRGTQYF
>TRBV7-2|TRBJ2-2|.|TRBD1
TGTGCCAGCAGCCTCGGGACAGGGGTAAACACCGGGGAGCTGTTTTTT
CASSLGTGVNTGELFF
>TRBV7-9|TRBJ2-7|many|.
TGTGCCAGCAGCTTATTTATGGGGCAGGAATCCTACGAGCAGTACTTC
CASSLFMGQESYEQYF
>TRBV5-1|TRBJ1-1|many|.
TGCGCCAGCAGCTTGGATCGGGGAGGCACTGAAGCTTTCTTT
CASSLDRGGTEAFF
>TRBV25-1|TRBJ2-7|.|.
TGTGCCAGCAGTTGGGTTTCCGAGCAGTACTTC
CASSWVSEQYF
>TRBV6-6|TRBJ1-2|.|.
TGTGCCAGCAGCACAGCGTTCTCTAACTATGGCTACACCTTC
CASSTAFSNYGYTF
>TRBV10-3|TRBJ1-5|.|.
TGTGCCATCAGAAATGACAGGAATCAGCCCCAGCATTTT
CAIRNDRNQPQHF
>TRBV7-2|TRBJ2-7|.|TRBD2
TGTGCCAGCAGCCCGACTAGCGGGGGACGGCAGTACTTC
CASSPTSGGRQYF
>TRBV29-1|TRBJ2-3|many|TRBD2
TGCAGCGTTGGTAGCGGGATAAGCACAGATACGCAGTATTTT
CSVGSGISTDTQYF
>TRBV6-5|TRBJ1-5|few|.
TGTGCCAGCAGTTACCTGGGGCCCGGGTATCAGCCCCAGCATTTT
CASSYLGPGYQPQHF
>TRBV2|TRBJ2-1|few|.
TGTGCCAGCAGTGGCGAGCTAGATTGGGGTGAGCAGTTCTTC
CASSGELDWGEQFF
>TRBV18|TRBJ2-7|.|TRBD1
TGTGCCAGCTCACTAACAACCGGGACAGGGTTTTCTTTGGAGCAGTACTTC
CASSLTTGTGFSLEQYF
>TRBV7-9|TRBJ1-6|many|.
TGTGCCAGCAGCTCACCGGGGTATAATTCACCCCTCCACTTT
CASSSPGYNSPLHF
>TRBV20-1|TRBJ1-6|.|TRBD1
TGCAGTGCTAGAGGCAGGGGACAGAATAATTCACCCCTCCACTTT
CSARGRGQNNSPLHF
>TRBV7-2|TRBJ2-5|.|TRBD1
TGTGCCAGCAGCTTATCAGGGGGCGCAGGGGAGACCCAGTACTTC
CASSLSGGAGETQYF
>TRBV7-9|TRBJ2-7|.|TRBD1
TGTGCCAGCAGCCCCGGGGACAGGGACAACGAGCAGTACTTC
CASSPGDRDNEQYF
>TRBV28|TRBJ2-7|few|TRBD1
TGTGCCAGCAGTTTGTTAGGACAGGGGCACCAGAGCTTC
CASSLLGQGHQSF
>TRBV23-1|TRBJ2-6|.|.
TGCGCCAGCAGTCAATCGGACAGTAACTCTGGGGCCAACGTCCTGACTTTC
CASSQSDSNSGANVLTF
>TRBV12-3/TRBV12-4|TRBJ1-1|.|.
TGTGCCAGCAGTCTCAGGGAGGACACTGAAGCTTTCTTT
CASSLREDTEAFF